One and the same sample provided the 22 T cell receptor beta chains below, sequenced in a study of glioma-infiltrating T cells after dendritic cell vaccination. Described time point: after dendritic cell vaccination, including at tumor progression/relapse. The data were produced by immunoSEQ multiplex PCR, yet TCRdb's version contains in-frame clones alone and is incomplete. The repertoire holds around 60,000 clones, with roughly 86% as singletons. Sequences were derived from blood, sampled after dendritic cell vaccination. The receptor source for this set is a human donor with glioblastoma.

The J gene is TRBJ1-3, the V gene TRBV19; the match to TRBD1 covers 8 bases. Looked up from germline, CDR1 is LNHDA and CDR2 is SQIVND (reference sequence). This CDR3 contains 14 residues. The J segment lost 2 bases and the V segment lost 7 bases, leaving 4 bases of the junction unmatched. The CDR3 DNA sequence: TGTGCCAGTAAAATACAGGGGGCTGGAAACACCATATATTTT. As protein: CASKIQGAGNTIYF.

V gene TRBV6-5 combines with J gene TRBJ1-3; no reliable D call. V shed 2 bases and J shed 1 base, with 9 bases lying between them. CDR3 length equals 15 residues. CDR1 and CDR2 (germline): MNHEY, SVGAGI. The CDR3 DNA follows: TGTGCCAGCAGTTACGCGAGAGCTTCTGGAAACACCATATATTTT. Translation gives CASSYARASGNTIYF.

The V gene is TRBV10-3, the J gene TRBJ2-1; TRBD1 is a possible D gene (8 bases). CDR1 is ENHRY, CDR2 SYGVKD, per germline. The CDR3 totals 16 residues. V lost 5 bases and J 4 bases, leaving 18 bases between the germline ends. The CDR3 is CAISTSQGGEYNEQFF. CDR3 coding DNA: TGTGCCATCAGTACCTCACAGGGGGGGGAATACAATGAGCAGTTCTTC.

The DNA of the CDR3 is TGTGCCAGCAGCTTAACAGGGCTGGCAGATACGCAGTATTTT. This gives the protein CASSLTGLADTQYF. The V call is TRBV5-8, the J call TRBJ2-3; TRBD1 might be the D (6 bases). The CDR3 has 14 residues. V was pared by 2 bases and J by 4 bases, with 11 bases between. The germline V gene encodes CDR1 SGHTS and CDR2 YDEGEE.

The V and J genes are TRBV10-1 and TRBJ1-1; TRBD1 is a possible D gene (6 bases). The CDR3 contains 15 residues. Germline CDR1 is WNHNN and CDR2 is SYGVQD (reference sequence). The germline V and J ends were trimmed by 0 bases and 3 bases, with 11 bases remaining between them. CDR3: CASSESGGYDTEAFF. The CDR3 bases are TGCGCCAGCAGTGAGTCAGGGGGATATGACACTGAAGCTTTCTTT.

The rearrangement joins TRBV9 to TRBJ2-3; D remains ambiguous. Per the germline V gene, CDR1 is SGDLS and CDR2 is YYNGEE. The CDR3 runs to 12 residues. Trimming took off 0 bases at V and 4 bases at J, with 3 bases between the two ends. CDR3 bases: TGTGCCAGCAGCGTAGGAGCAGATACGCAGTATTTT. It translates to CASSVGADTQYF. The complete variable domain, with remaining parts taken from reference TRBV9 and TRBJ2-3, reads DSGVTQTPKHLITATGQRVTLRCSPRSGDLSVYWYQQSLDQGLQFLIQYYNGEERAKGNILERFSAQQFPDLHSELNLSSLELGDSALYFCASSVGADTQYFGPGTRLTVL.

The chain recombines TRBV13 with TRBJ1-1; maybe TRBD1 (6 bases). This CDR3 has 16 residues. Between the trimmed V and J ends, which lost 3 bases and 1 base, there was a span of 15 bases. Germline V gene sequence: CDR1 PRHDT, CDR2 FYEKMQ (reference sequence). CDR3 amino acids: CASSFRTVSWNTEAFF. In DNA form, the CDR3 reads TGTGCCAGCAGCTTCAGGACAGTTTCCTGGAACACTGAAGCTTTCTTT.

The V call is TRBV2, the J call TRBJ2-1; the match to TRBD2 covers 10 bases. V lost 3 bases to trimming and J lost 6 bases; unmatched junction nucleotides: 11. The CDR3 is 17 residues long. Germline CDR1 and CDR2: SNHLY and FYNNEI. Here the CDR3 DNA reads TGTGCCAGCAGTGATTTTAAGGTTAGCGGGAGGTTCAATGAGCAGTTCTTC. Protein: CASSDFKVSGRFNEQFF. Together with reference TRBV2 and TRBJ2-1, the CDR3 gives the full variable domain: EPEVTQTPSHQVTQMGQEVILRCVPISNHLYFYWYRQILGQKVEFLVSFYNNEISEKSEIFDDQFSVERPDGSNFTLKIRSTKLEDSAMYFCASSDFKVSGRFNEQFFGPGTRLTVL.

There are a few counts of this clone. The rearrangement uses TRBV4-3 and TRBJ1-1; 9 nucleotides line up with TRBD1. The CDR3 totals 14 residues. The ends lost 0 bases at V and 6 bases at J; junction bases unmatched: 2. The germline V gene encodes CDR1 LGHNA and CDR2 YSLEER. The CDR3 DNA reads TGCGCCAGCAGCCAAGAAACAGGGGGCTCTGAAGCTTTCTTT. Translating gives CASSQETGGSEAFF.

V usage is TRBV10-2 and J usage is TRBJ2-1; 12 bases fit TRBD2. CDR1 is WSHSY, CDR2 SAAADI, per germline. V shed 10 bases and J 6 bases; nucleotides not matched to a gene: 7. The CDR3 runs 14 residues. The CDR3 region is CATSPSGRANEQFF. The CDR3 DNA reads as TGCGCCACCTCTCCTAGCGGGAGGGCCAATGAGCAGTTCTTC.

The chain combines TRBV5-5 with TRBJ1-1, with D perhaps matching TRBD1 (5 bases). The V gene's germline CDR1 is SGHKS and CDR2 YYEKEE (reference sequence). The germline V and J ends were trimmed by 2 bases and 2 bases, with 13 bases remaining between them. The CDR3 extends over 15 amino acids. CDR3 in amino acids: CASSLGPRENTEAFF. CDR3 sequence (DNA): TGTGCCAGCAGCTTAGGCCCCAGGGAAAACACTGAAGCTTTCTTT. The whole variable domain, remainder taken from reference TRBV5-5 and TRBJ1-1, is DAGVTQSPTHLIKTRGQQVTLRCSPISGHKSVSWYQQVLGQGPQFIFQYYEKEERGRGNFPDRFSARQFPNYSSELNVNALLLGDSALYLCASSLGPRENTEAFFGQGTRLTVV.

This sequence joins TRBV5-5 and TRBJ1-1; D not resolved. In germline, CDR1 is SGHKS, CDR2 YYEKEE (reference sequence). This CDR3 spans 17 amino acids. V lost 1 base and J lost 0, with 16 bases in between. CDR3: CASSLRRSLSLNTEAFF. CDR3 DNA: TGTGCCAGCAGCTTGCGGAGGAGCCTCTCTCTGAACACTGAAGCTTTCTTT.

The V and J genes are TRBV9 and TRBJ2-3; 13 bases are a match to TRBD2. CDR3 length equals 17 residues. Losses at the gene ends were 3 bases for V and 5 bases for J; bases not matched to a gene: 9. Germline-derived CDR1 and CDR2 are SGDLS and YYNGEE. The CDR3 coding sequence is TGTGCCAGCAGCGCCTCGGGACTAGCGGGGTATGGAGATACGCAGTATTTT. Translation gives CASSASGLAGYGDTQYF. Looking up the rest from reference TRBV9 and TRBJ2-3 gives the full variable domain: DSGVTQTPKHLITATGQRVTLRCSPRSGDLSVYWYQQSLDQGLQFLIQYYNGEERAKGNILERFSAQQFPDLHSELNLSSLELGDSALYFCASSASGLAGYGDTQYFGPGTRLTVL.

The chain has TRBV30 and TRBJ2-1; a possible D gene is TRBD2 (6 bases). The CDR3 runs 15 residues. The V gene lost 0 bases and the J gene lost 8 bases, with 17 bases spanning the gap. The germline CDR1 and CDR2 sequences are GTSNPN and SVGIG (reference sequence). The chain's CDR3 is CAWSVRPHGGDEQFF. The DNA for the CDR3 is TGTGCCTGGAGTGTCCGGCCCCATGGCGGGGATGAGCAGTTCTTC.

CDR3 in amino acids: CASTAISVQYF. The CDR3, as DNA: TGTGCCAGCACCGCCATCAGTGTGCAGTACTTC. V gene TRBV2 combines with J gene TRBJ2-7; D unclear. This CDR3 is 11 amino acids long. The V end lost 7 bases, the J end lost 9 bases, and 13 bases lay between the germline ends. CDR1 SNHLY and CDR2 FYNNEI come from the germline V gene.

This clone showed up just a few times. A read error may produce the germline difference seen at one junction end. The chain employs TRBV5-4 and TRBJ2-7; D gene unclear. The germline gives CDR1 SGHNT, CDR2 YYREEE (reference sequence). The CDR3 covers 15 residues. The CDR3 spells CASSLELGSSHEQYF. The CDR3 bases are TGTGCCAGCAGCTTGGAATTGGGTAGCTCCCACGAGCAGTACTTC. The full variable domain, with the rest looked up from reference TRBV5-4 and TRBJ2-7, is ETGVTQSPTHLIKTRGQQVTLRCSSQSGHNTVSWYQQALGQGPQFIFQYYREEENGRGNFPPRFSGLQFPNYSSELNVNALELDDSALYLCASSLELGSSHEQYFGPGTRLTVT.

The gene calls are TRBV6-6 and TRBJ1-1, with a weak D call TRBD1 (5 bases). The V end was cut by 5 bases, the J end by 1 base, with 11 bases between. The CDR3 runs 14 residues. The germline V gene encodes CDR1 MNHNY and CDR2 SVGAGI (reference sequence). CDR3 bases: TGTGCCAGCAGTGCGGGGAGGGGGAACACTGAAGCTTTCTTT. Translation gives CASSAGRGNTEAFF.

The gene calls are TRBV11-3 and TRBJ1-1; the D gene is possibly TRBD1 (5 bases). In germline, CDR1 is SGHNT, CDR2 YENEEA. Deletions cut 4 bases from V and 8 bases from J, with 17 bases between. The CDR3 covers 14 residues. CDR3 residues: CASSYPGLMEEAFF. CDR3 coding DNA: TGTGCCAGCAGCTACCCGGGACTGATGGAGGAAGCTTTCTTT. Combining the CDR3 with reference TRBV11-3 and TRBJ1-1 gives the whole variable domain EAGVVQSPRYKIIEKKQPVAFWCNPISGHNTLYWYLQNLGQGPELLIRYENEEAVDDSQLPKDRFSAERLKGVDSTLKIQPAELGDSAVYLCASSYPGLMEEAFFGQGTRLTVV.

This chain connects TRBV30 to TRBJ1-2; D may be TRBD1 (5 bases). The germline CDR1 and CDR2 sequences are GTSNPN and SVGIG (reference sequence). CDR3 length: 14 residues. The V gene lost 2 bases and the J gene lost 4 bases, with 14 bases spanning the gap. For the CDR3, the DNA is TGTGCCTGGAGTTCCCCTCAGGGAAGCTATGGCTACACCTTC. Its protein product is CAWSSPQGSYGYTF.

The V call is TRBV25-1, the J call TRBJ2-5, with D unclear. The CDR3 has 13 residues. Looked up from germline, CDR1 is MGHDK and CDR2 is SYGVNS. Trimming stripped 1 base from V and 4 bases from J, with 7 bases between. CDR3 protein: CASSESGSETQYF. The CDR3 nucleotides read TGTGCCAGCAGTGAATCGGGTTCAGAGACCCAGTACTTC.

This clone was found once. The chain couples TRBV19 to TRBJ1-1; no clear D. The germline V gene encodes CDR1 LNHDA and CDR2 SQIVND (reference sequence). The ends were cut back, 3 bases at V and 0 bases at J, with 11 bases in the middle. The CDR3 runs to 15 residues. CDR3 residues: CASSIGLGMNTEAFF. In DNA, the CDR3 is TGTGCCAGTAGTATCGGTTTGGGCATGAACACTGAAGCTTTCTTT. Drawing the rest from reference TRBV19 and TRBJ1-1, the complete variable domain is DGGITQSPKYLFRKEGQNVTLSCEQNLNHDAMYWYRQDPGQGLRLIYYSQIVNDFQKGDIAEGYSVSREKKESFPLTVTSAQKNPTAFYLCASSIGLGMNTEAFFGQGTRLTVV.

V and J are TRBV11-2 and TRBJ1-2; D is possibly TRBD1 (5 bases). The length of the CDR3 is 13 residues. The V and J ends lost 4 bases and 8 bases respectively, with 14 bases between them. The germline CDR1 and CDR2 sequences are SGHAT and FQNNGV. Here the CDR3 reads CASSSPGRGGYTF. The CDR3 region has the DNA TGTGCCAGCAGCTCCCCGGGGAGGGGAGGCTACACCTTC.